A selection of T cell receptor beta chains follows, all from one sample in a study of blood T cell repertoires in COVID-19. Produced via immunoSEQ multiplex PCR; TCRdb's table is partial and in-frame only. The sample lists just over 150,000 clones; approximately 80% were seen once. Material: peripheral blood. Receptors were obtained from a woman aged 80 or older with acute or convalescent COVID-19. The CDR3 runs from the conserved cysteine through the conserved F or W. A D gene is named only where the DNA matches it firmly. Size tells how often a clone was seen (once, few, many) or the class of an expanded clone, and some rows leave it out.

TGTGCCAGCAGTTTCCCGGGACAGGGGCGCGATGAGCAGTTCTTC	CASSFPGQGRDEQFF	TRBD1	NA	TRBV28	TRBJ2-1
TGTGCCAGCAGTTCAAACAGGGGGGATCAGCCCCAGCATTTT	CASSSNRGDQPQHF	TRBD1	once	TRBV7-8	TRBJ1-5
TGTGCCAGCAGCCGACCGGGACAGGGTCTTATTTCTAGCACAGATACGCAGTATTTT	CASSRPGQGLISSTDTQYF	TRBD1	few	TRBV3-1/TRBV3-2	TRBJ2-3
TGTGCCAGCAGCGTCGCTACAGGGGGCCCTGGAAACACCATATATTTT	CASSVATGGPGNTIYF	TRBD1	NA	TRBV5-4	TRBJ1-3
TGCGCCAGCAGCTTGCACGAGGGGGACACTGAAGCTTTCTTT	CASSLHEGDTEAFF	NA	many	TRBV5-1	TRBJ1-1
TGTGCCAGCAGTTACTCTCGACAGGGGTCTGAAGCTTTCTTT	CASSYSRQGSEAFF	TRBD1	NA	TRBV6-6	TRBJ1-1
TGCGCCACCCGCCCCGGACAGAACTATGGCTACACCTTC	CATRPGQNYGYTF	NA	NA	TRBV5-1	TRBJ1-2
TGTGCCAGCAGTGATCGGAGGGGAAGTGGGACTGAAGCTTTCTTT	CASSDRRGSGTEAFF	NA	NA	TRBV2	TRBJ1-1
TGTGCCACCCGCCGGCAGGGTGAAGATACGCAGTATTTT	CATRRQGEDTQYF	NA	NA	TRBV21-1	TRBJ2-3
TGTGCCAGCAGCTCGGGACTAGCGGGAGTGGGGGAGCAGTTCTTC	CASSSGLAGVGEQFF	TRBD2	NA	TRBV11-2	TRBJ2-1
TGTGCCATCAGTGAGTCTGAGAGGACAGATACGCAGTATTTT	CAISESERTDTQYF	NA	NA	TRBV10-3	TRBJ2-3
TGTGCCTGGAGGACTAGCGGGAGTAACGAGCAGTACTTC	CAWRTSGSNEQYF	TRBD2	once	TRBV30	TRBJ2-7
TGTGCCAGCATCTTAGGGGGTGAGTGGGTTGACACTGAAGCTTTCTTT	CASILGGEWVDTEAFF	NA	NA	TRBV28	TRBJ1-1
TGTGCCAGCAGCGTCTCACTAGCGGGCACAGATACGCAGTATTTT	CASSVSLAGTDTQYF	TRBD2	NA	TRBV9	TRBJ2-3
TGTGCCAGCCTTGAGGGGGTCCACACCGGGGAGCTGTTTTTT	CASLEGVHTGELFF	NA	NA	TRBV7-2	TRBJ2-2
TGTGCCAGCAGCCCCGGACAGGGAGGTTCCTATGGCTACACCTTC	CASSPGQGGSYGYTF	TRBD1	NA	TRBV5-6	TRBJ1-2
TGTGCCAGCAGTTTAAAAGCGCAGGGCAATAATGAAAAACTGTTTTTT	CASSLKAQGNNEKLFF	NA	NA	TRBV27	TRBJ1-4
TGTGCCAGCAATCGGGAAGACAGGGCCGAGCAGTACTTC	CASNREDRAEQYF	TRBD1	NA	TRBV6-5	TRBJ2-7
TGTGCCAGCAGCTACAAAGGTGGGGACAACCCACGGTTCTTC	CASSYKGGDNPRFF	NA	NA	TRBV5-6	TRBJ2-1
TGTGCCAGCAGTTCCCAAAGGGGTGAAGCTTTCTTT	CASSSQRGEAFF	NA	once	TRBV27	TRBJ1-1
TGTGCCTGGAGTCCCTGGGGGCCTGACGAGCAGTACTTC	CAWSPWGPDEQYF	NA	NA	TRBV30	TRBJ2-7
TGTGCCAGCAGCTCCGGGACTAGCTCTGGTACGCAGTATTTT	CASSSGTSSGTQYF	TRBD2	NA	TRBV11-3	TRBJ2-3
TGTGCCAGCAGTTACGGGGGGTACGCCGAGCAGTACTTC	CASSYGGYAEQYF	TRBD2	NA	TRBV27	TRBJ2-7
TGTGCCAGCAGCCGCCGGGAACCCGAGGGCTACACCTTC	CASSRREPEGYTF	NA	NA	TRBV2	TRBJ1-2
TGTGCCAGCAGCTTAGAACCACGGACAGATACGCAGTATTTT	CASSLEPRTDTQYF	NA	NA	TRBV11-2	TRBJ2-3
TGCGCCAGCGTCCCCCAGCGGTGGTGGGGAAACACCATATATTTT	CASVPQRWWGNTIYF	NA	NA	TRBV5-1	TRBJ1-3
TGTGCCAGCAGACGACAGGGGGCTAGCGATGAGCAGTTCTTC	CASRRQGASDEQFF	TRBD1	NA	TRBV6-4	TRBJ2-1
TGTGCCAGCAGCGTTTGGGACAGGGAGGGAGATACGCAGTATTTT	CASSVWDREGDTQYF	TRBD1	few	TRBV9	TRBJ2-3
TGTGCCAGCAGCCTAAGACAGGGGGCAGGTGGAAACACCATATATTTT	CASSLRQGAGGNTIYF	TRBD1	NA	TRBV11-2	TRBJ1-3
TGTGCCAGCAGCCCCCTAGCGGGAGGCAATGAGCAGTTCTTC	CASSPLAGGNEQFF	TRBD2	NA	TRBV6-5	TRBJ2-1
TGCGCCAGCAGCTTGGGCGGAACGAGCTCCTACGAGCAGTACTTC	CASSLGGTSSYEQYF	NA	NA	TRBV5-1	TRBJ2-7
TGTGCCAGCAGCCTTCTCGGGACAGGGGGCAATGAGCAGTTCTTC	CASSLLGTGGNEQFF	TRBD1	NA	TRBV11-2	TRBJ2-1
TGTGCCAGCAGTGAATCGGGTTTGGGCAATCAGCCCCAGCATTTT	CASSESGLGNQPQHF	NA	NA	TRBV6-1	TRBJ1-5
TGTGCCATCAGTGATGGGACTAGCGGTGATACGCAGTATTTT	CAISDGTSGDTQYF	TRBD2	NA	TRBV10-3	TRBJ2-3
TGCAGCGTCCCCCGGCAGGGAGGCTATGGCTACACCTTC	CSVPRQGGYGYTF	NA	NA	TRBV29-1	TRBJ1-2
TGCAGTGCTAGTGTTAGAGGGACAGGATCTCGTGGCTACACCTTC	CSASVRGTGSRGYTF	TRBD1	NA	TRBV20-1	TRBJ1-2
TGCGCCAGCAGCTTGGACCTAGCGGGAGCGTACAATGAGCAGTTCTTC	CASSLDLAGAYNEQFF	TRBD2	NA	TRBV5-1	TRBJ2-1
TGTGCCAGCAGTGAATTAGGGGGCGGGACGGGGTCGCAGTTCTTC	CASSELGGGTGSQFF	NA	NA	TRBV6-1	TRBJ2-1
TGTGCCATCAGTGAGGTCGGAGAAGATGGCTACACCTTC	CAISEVGEDGYTF	NA	NA	TRBV10-3	TRBJ1-2
TGTGCCAGCAGTGACGGGAGGGCCCCGGAGACCCAGTACTTC	CASSDGRAPETQYF	TRBD2	NA	TRBV2	TRBJ2-5
TGCAGCGTTGCCAAATTCCAGGGTTCTAGCACAGATACGCAGTATTTT	CSVAKFQGSSTDTQYF	NA	NA	TRBV29-1	TRBJ2-3
TGTGCCAGCAGGACGACTAGCGGGATAACCTACGAGCAGTACTTC	CASRTTSGITYEQYF	TRBD2	NA	TRBV6-5	TRBJ2-7
TGTGCCAGCAGCTTGGTTGGCAGCTCCTACGAGCAGTACTTC	CASSLVGSSYEQYF	NA	NA	TRBV5-6	TRBJ2-7
TGTGCCAGCAGCTTAGCGCTACTAGGCTCCAATGAGCAGTTCTTC	CASSLALLGSNEQFF	NA	NA	TRBV7-7	TRBJ2-1